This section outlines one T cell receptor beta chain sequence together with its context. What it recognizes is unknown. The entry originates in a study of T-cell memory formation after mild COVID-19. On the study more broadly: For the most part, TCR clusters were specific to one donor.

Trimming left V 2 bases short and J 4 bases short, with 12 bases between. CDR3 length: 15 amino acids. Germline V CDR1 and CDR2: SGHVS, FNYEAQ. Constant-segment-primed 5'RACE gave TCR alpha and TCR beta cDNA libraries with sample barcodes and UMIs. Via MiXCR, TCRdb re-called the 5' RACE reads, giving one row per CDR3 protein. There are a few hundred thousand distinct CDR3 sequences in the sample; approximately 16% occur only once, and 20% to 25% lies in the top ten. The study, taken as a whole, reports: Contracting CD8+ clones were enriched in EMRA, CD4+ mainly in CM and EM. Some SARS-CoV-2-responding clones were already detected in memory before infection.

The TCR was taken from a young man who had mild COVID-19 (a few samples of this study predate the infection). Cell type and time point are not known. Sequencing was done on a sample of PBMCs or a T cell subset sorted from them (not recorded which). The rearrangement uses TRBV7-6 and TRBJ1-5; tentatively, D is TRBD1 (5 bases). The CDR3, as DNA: TGTGCCAGCAGCTTATCAGGGTTGGGAAATCAGCCCCAGCATTTT. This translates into CASSLSGLGNQPQHF.